This entry lists 21 T cell receptor beta chains sequenced from one sample in a study of blood T cell repertoires in COVID-19. Here immunoSEQ multiplex PCR was the method, and the copy in TCRdb shows in-frame clones only, minus some. The sample yields approximately 60,000 clones, 82% seen once. Sequenced sample: peripheral blood. These receptors were obtained from a woman aged 60-70 years with acute or convalescent COVID-19.

J is TRBJ1-2 and V is TRBV7-2; TRBD1 matches at 10 bases. V lost 5 bases and J lost 7; bases outside the gene matches: 16. Germline values: CDR1 SGHTA, CDR2 FQGNSA. The CDR3 spans 17 residues. In nucleotides, the CDR3 is TGTGCCAGCAGCCGTGGGGGGACAGGGGAGTTTCAGAGTGGCTACACCTTC. Translating gives CASSRGGTGEFQSGYTF. Filled out from reference TRBV7-2 and TRBJ1-2, the complete variable domain reads GAGVSQSPSNKVTEKGKDVELRCDPISGHTALYWYRQSLGQGLEFLIYFQGNSAPDKSGLPSDRFSAERTGGSVSTLTIQRTQQEDSAVYLCASSRGGTGEFQSGYTFGSGTRLTVV.

This chain uses TRBV10-3 with TRBJ1-2; possibly TRBD1 for D (5 bases). Germline values: CDR1 ENHRY, CDR2 SYGVKD. CDR3 length: 14 amino acids. Trimming took off 11 bases at V and 0 bases at J, with 16 bases between the two ends. Here the CDR3 DNA reads TGTGCCGTGAAAATCAGGGAAGCTAACTATGGCTACACCTTC. It encodes CAVKIREANYGYTF.

The chain links TRBV10-2 to TRBJ1-6; tentative D call: TRBD1 (5 bases). Germline V gene sequence: CDR1 WSHSY, CDR2 SAAADI. Trimming shortened V by 6 bases and J by 8 bases, and 11 bases separated the two germline ends. The CDR3 runs to 13 residues. CDR3 nucleotides: TGCGCCAGCAGGGTTGTAGGGGATTCACCCCTCCACTTT. It translates to CASRVVGDSPLHF.

This chain uses TRBV3-1 (or the pseudogene TRBV3-2) with TRBJ1-3; maybe TRBD1 (5 bases). This CDR3 contains 16 residues. The V gene lost 2 bases and the J gene lost 1 base, with 12 bases spanning the gap. CDR1 and CDR2 from the germline V gene are LGHDT and YNNKEL (reference sequence). The CDR3 here is CASSQQRQRSGNTIYF. DNA of the CDR3: TGTGCCAGCAGCCAACAACGACAGAGGTCTGGAAACACCATATATTTT.

This clone was found a few times. The V call is TRBV7-9, the J call TRBJ1-2, with 9 positions matching TRBD1. J was trimmed by 7 bases and V by 11 bases; bases with no gene match: 5. The CDR3 has 11 amino acids. In germline, CDR1 is SEHNR, CDR2 FQNEAQ (reference sequence). In DNA, the CDR3 is TGTGCCGGAACAGGGGGCTCTGGCTACACCTTC. Translation gives CAGTGGSGYTF.

The CDR3 reads CASSVGRGMSDTQYF. In DNA form, the CDR3 reads TGTGCCAGCAGCGTTGGTCGGGGGATGTCAGATACGCAGTATTTT. The rearrangement links TRBV9 to TRBJ2-3, with D possibly matching TRBD2 (6 bases). CDR1 is SGDLS, CDR2 YYNGEE, per germline. CDR3 length: 15 amino acids. Trimming took off 2 bases at V and 4 bases at J, with 14 bases between the two ends.

The V gene is TRBV4-3, the J gene TRBJ1-1; no clear D. Trimming took off 1 base at V and 4 bases at J, with 10 bases between the two ends. Germline-derived CDR1 and CDR2 are LGHNA and YSLEER. The CDR3 loop spans 14 amino acids. The CDR3 here is CASSQVGGPTEAFF. The CDR3 coding sequence is TGCGCCAGCAGCCAAGTTGGCGGGCCCACTGAAGCTTTCTTT.

Written as DNA, the CDR3 is TGTGCCAGCAGCCCCAATTGGGGGCGGGGGGGGACTGAAGCTTTCTTT. Protein sequence: CASSPNWGRGGTEAFF. This chain links TRBV7-9 with TRBJ1-1; a possible D gene is TRBD1 (6 bases). CDR3 length equals 16 residues. V lost 5 bases and J 5 bases, leaving 21 bases between the germline ends. Germline V lookup: CDR1 SEHNR, CDR2 FQNEAQ (reference sequence).

This clone was seen just once. This sequence joins TRBV6-1 and TRBJ1-3, with D possibly TRBD1 on 5 matching bases. Trimming removed 2 bases at V and 0 bases at J, with 8 bases between. The germline CDR1 and CDR2 sequences are MNHNS and SASEGT. The CDR3 spans 15 residues. The CDR3 coding sequence is TGTGCCAGCAGTGAACAGGGAACCTCTGGAAACACCATATATTTT. This encodes CASSEQGTSGNTIYF.

The V gene is TRBV5-1, the J gene TRBJ2-3; 9 bases align to TRBD1. The CDR3 covers 14 residues. The junction had 5 bases not matched to a gene; V was cut back by 4 bases and J by 5 bases. Germline V gene sequence: CDR1 SGHRS, CDR2 YFSETQ. The CDR3 DNA reads as TGCGCCAGCAGCGAGGGACAGGGCAAAGATACGCAGTATTTT. Protein: CASSEGQGKDTQYF.

This chain links TRBV7-9 with TRBJ2-7, with a weak D call TRBD2 (5 bases). Trimming took off 4 bases at V and 3 bases at J, with 13 bases between the two ends. Per germline, CDR1 SEHNR and CDR2 FQNEAQ (reference sequence). The CDR3 is made up of 14 amino acids. The CDR3 loop reads CASSYGDGLYEQYF. CDR3 nucleotides: TGTGCCAGCAGCTACGGGGATGGGCTCTACGAGCAGTACTTC.

About this clone: Germline and junction disagree at one end, which may indicate a read error. V and J are TRBV2 and TRBJ2-7; TRBD2 is a possible D gene (7 bases). The CDR3 is 11 residues long. The V gene's germline CDR1 is SNHLY and CDR2 FYNNEI. The chain's CDR3 is CASSEGGRLNF. The CDR3 region has the DNA TGTGCCAGCAGTGAGGGGGGGCGCCTCAACTTC.

This clone was recorded once. The chain couples TRBV27 to TRBJ2-7, with D perhaps matching TRBD1 (5 bases). Germline lookup yields CDR1 MNHEY and CDR2 SMNVEV (reference sequence). Trimming left V 6 bases short and J 6 bases short, with 12 bases between. This CDR3 has 12 residues. The CDR3 DNA sequence: TGTGCCAGCAGGAAGGGGTTCGGCGAGCAGTACTTC. This codes for CASRKGFGEQYF.

The chain is built from TRBV2 and TRBJ1-4; D is possibly TRBD1 (5 bases). The CDR3 has 12 residues. CDR1 SNHLY and CDR2 FYNNEI come from the germline V gene. V was cut by 6 bases and J by 8 bases, with 10 bases left in between. The CDR3 is CASRGEGEKLFF. The DNA for the CDR3 is TGTGCCAGCAGGGGGGAGGGCGAAAAACTGTTTTTT. Using reference TRBV2 and TRBJ1-4 for the parts outside the CDR3, the full variable domain is EPEVTQTPSHQVTQMGQEVILRCVPISNHLYFYWYRQILGQKVEFLVSFYNNEISEKSEIFDDQFSVERPDGSNFTLKIRSTKLEDSAMYFCASRGEGEKLFFGSGTQLSVL.

The J gene is TRBJ1-4, the V gene TRBV6-5; 7 nucleotides agree with TRBD1. The germline gives CDR1 MNHEY, CDR2 SVGAGI. Losses at the gene ends were 6 bases for V and 7 bases for J; bases not matched to a gene: 11. The CDR3 is 15 residues long. In DNA, the CDR3 is TGTGCCAGCAGGCCACGACAGGGTGCTGTTGAAAAACTGTTTTTT. It specifies CASRPRQGAVEKLFF.

This chain's CDR3 is CASSFTGRAVRTEAFF. The CDR3 DNA is TGTGCCAGCAGCTTCACAGGGAGGGCCGTCCGCACTGAAGCTTTCTTT. The chain employs TRBV11-2 and TRBJ1-1; possible D gene TRBD1, 6 bases. The V end was cut by 3 bases, the J end by 4 bases, with 18 bases between. Germline CDR1 is SGHAT and CDR2 is FQNNGV. This CDR3 spans 16 amino acids.

This clone was seen a handful of times. The chain employs TRBV27 and TRBJ2-6; a possible D gene is TRBD2 (5 bases). This CDR3 has 18 residues. Trimming took 6 bases from V and 0 from J, leaving 18 bases between them. Germline-derived CDR1 and CDR2 are MNHEY and SMNVEV (reference sequence). The CDR3 protein is CASSPSGDIRSGANVLTF. CDR3 DNA sequence: TGTGCCAGCAGCCCCAGCGGCGACATTCGCTCTGGGGCCAACGTCCTGACTTTC.

J is TRBJ1-2 and V is TRBV10-3; no definite D call. Per the germline V gene, CDR1 is ENHRY and CDR2 is SYGVKD. The CDR3 runs to 15 residues. Trimming cost V 4 bases and J 0 bases, with 12 bases left between them. CDR3 DNA: TGTGCCATCAGTGGACTCCCAAATCCTAACTATGGCTACACCTTC. Protein sequence: CAISGLPNPNYGYTF.

The V call is TRBV18, the J call TRBJ1-2, with D unresolved. This CDR3 is 14 amino acids long. With 6 bases removed from V and 3 bases from J, the gap between germline ends came to 14 bases. Germline CDR1 reads KGHSH; CDR2 reads LQKENI. The CDR3 nucleotides read TGTGCCAGCTCTCCGGCGCTGGAGGACTATGGCTACACCTTC. Translating gives CASSPALEDYGYTF.

This chain joins TRBV28 and TRBJ2-1, with 7 bases lining up with TRBD1. V lost 6 bases to trimming and J lost 15 bases; unmatched junction nucleotides: 11. The CDR3 is made up of 12 amino acids. Germline CDR1 is MDHEN and CDR2 is SYDVKM. This CDR3 is CASRGQAQNLFF. The CDR3 coding sequence is TGTGCCAGCAGAGGACAGGCTCAGAATCTGTTCTTC. Supplemented by reference TRBV28 and TRBJ2-1, the full variable domain reads DVKVTQSSRYLVKRTGEKVFLECVQDMDHENMFWYRQDPGLGLRLIYFSYDVKMKEKGDIPEGYSVSREKKERFSLILESASTNQTSMYLCASRGQAQNLFFGPGTRLTVL.

This clone was detected only once. V is TRBV2 and J is TRBJ2-1; D remains unclear. Between the trimmed V and J ends, which lost 4 bases and 6 bases, there was a span of 4 bases. CDR3 length: 11 amino acids. Germline CDR1 reads SNHLY; CDR2 reads FYNNEI. The CDR3: CASSVSNEQFF. Written as DNA, the CDR3 is TGTGCCAGCAGTGTCAGCAATGAGCAGTTCTTC. Filled out from reference TRBV2 and TRBJ2-1, the complete variable domain reads EPEVTQTPSHQVTQMGQEVILRCVPISNHLYFYWYRQILGQKVEFLVSFYNNEISEKSEIFDDQFSVERPDGSNFTLKIRSTKLEDSAMYFCASSVSNEQFFGPGTRLTVL.